A selection of T cell receptor beta chains follows, all from one sample in a study of shared clonotypes between healthy human individuals. TCRdb's table, derived via immunoSEQ multiplex PCR, lists solely in-frame clones and lacks some. Among hundreds of thousands of clones listed, roughly 79% were seen once. Sequenced input: PBMCs. The receptor source for this set is a woman between 40 and 55 years old in good health. Some clones in this sample may be carry-over from other donors' samples. Both conserved end residues are trimmed from each CDR3. Rows may omit the clone size; those that give it use once, few, many or a size class.

>TRBJ2-1|TRBV19|NA
ASNKGQGWHEQF
>TRBJ2-7|TRBV5-4|NA
ASSTRQGRYNEQY
>TRBJ1-1|TRBV11-2|once
ASSLDRGGYTEAF
>TRBJ1-5|TRBV28|NA
ASSPRGISNQPQH
>TRBJ2-1|TRBV2|few
ASSEIAGGDRYNEQF
>TRBJ1-2|TRBV6-4|many
ASSDSGSNYGYT
>TRBJ2-1|TRBV14|NA
ASSLLGSGRRDNEQF
>TRBJ1-2|TRBV5-4|NA
ASSLMGGSGYGYT
>TRBJ2-2|TRBV30|few
AWSVVAGGTGELF
>TRBJ2-7|TRBV13|NA
ASSLAGTGEYEQY
>TRBJ2-7|TRBV7-2|NA
ASSLSGSHYEQY
>TRBJ1-1|TRBV25-1|NA
ASSPGEGNEAF
>TRBJ2-2|TRBV7-3|NA
ASSSLAGIPGELF
>TRBJ2-5|TRBV6-1|NA
ASSMTQGRETQY
>TRBJ2-1|TRBV4-3|many
ASSQDGAVYNEQF
>TRBJ2-1|TRBV19|NA
ASSTQYNEQF
>TRBJ2-1|TRBV5-1|NA
ASSFRTDAYNEQF
>TRBJ1-5|TRBV18|NA
ASSPGQWGQPQH
>TRBJ2-7|TRBV6-5|NA
ASSYGVGRYEQY
>TRBJ2-2|TRBV19|NA
ATLGEGARGNTGELF
>TRBJ2-1|TRBV30|NA
AWSVSVRFNEQF
>TRBJ1-1|TRBV27|NA
ASSLTAGTEAF
>TRBJ2-3|TRBV11-2|NA
ASNPWSSTDTQY
>TRBJ2-1|TRBV5-1|NA
ASSLAGSLNEQF
>TRBJ2-3|TRBV5-1|NA
ASSFSGRDTQY
>TRBJ2-7|TRBV5-3|NA
ARSTGRSPEQY
>TRBJ1-1|TRBV7-6|NA
ASSSDRNTEAF
>TRBJ2-7|TRBV7-6|few
ASSLSPSGYSYEQY
>TRBJ2-1|TRBV28|NA
ASSPPRGEQF
>TRBJ1-3|TRBV18|once
ASSQHPDGNTIY
>TRBJ2-7|TRBV5-6|NA
ASSLDSGRVRVVDEQY
>TRBJ2-6|TRBV18|once
ASSPNRGASGANVLT
>TRBJ2-6|TRBV6-4|NA
ASSDSTAQGANVLT